The next 20 T cell receptor beta chains were all read from a single sample in a study of cytomegalovirus exposure and HLA in healthy donors. Amplification used 60 Vbeta primers and 13 Jbeta primers. Sequencing used immunoSEQ multiplex PCR; TCRdb keeps in-frame clones, though not all of them. Of 95,000 to 100,000 clones listed, about 74% are singletons. The material sequenced was PBMCs. The origin of the receptors is a male donor in good health and CMV-seronegative.

The chain has TRBV19 and TRBJ2-7; 11 bases match TRBD2. V was pared by 3 bases and J by 4 bases, with 8 bases of the junction left unmatched. Germline CDR1 is LNHDA and CDR2 is SQIVND (reference sequence). The CDR3 length is 16 residues. The CDR3 sequence: CASSIGLTSGIYEQYF. As DNA, the CDR3 is TGTGCCAGTAGTATCGGACTGACTAGCGGGATTTACGAGCAGTACTTC. Based on the CDR3 plus reference TRBV19 and TRBJ2-7, the full variable domain is DGGITQSPKYLFRKEGQNVTLSCEQNLNHDAMYWYRQDPGQGLRLIYYSQIVNDFQKGDIAEGYSVSREKKESFPLTVTSAQKNPTAFYLCASSIGLTSGIYEQYFGPGTRLTVT.

V gene TRBV5-1 combines with J gene TRBJ2-7; 12 positions match TRBD2. Germline CDR1 SGHRS, CDR2 YFSETQ. The CDR3 runs 18 residues. J gave up 1 base and V 0 bases, and 8 bases lay outside the gene matches. The CDR3 sequence: CASSLARIGTSGSYEQYF. The CDR3 DNA is TGCGCCAGCAGCTTGGCCCGTATAGGGACTAGCGGGTCCTACGAGCAGTACTTC.

This clone was recorded only once. V usage is TRBV27 and J usage is TRBJ1-2; D is unresolved. Trimming removed 3 bases from V and 4 bases from J, with 12 bases in between. This CDR3 spans 14 amino acids. CDR1 and CDR2 from the germline V gene are MNHEY and SMNVEV (reference sequence). CDR3 residues: CASSLTLSSYGYTF. The CDR3 DNA follows: TGTGCCAGCAGTTTGACACTCTCGAGCTATGGCTACACCTTC.

The V gene is TRBV5-6, the J gene TRBJ1-4, with 8 bases that match TRBD1. From germline, CDR1 is SGHDT and CDR2 YYEEEE. The ends lost 4 bases at V and 4 bases at J; junction bases unmatched: 9. This CDR3 has 16 amino acids. The CDR3 protein is CASSRRQGLSNEKLFF. The CDR3 DNA sequence: TGTGCCAGCAGCAGGAGACAGGGGTTGAGTAATGAAAAACTGTTTTTT.

This clone was observed once. V gene TRBV29-1 combines with J gene TRBJ2-1; D uncertain. CDR3 length equals 13 residues. CDR1 and CDR2 from the germline V gene are SQVTM and ANQGSEA. V dropped 3 bases and J dropped 2 bases, with 8 bases sitting between them. The CDR3 sequence is CSVDRVAYNEQFF. The CDR3, as DNA: TGCAGCGTTGATCGCGTAGCCTACAATGAGCAGTTCTTC.

In its sample, this clone was seen once. The chain links TRBV6-1 to TRBJ1-2; TRBD1 might be the D (6 bases). The length of the CDR3 is 16 residues. V dropped 1 base and J dropped 1 base, with 13 bases sitting between them. Looked up from germline, CDR1 is MNHNS and CDR2 is SASEGT. CDR3 loop: CASSEGQGLFNYGYTF. The DNA of the CDR3 is TGTGCCAGCAGTGAAGGGCAGGGGCTATTTAACTATGGCTACACCTTC.

This clone was found once. This rearrangement joins TRBV28 to TRBJ2-7; 7 bases are a match to TRBD1. Germline CDR1 and CDR2: MDHEN and SYDVKM. V lost 5 bases to trimming and J lost 1 base; unmatched junction nucleotides: 5. The CDR3 consists of 14 residues. The CDR3 sequence: CASSPGQASYEQYF. The CDR3 DNA reads as TGTGCCAGCAGTCCCGGACAGGCTTCCTACGAGCAGTACTTC.

The chain recombines TRBV4-2 with TRBJ2-5; 9 bases are shared with TRBD2. The J call is doubtful: the DNA matches TRBJ2-7 better. The CDR3 spans 16 residues. Germline values: CDR1 LGHNA, CDR2 YNFKEQ. CDR3 amino acids: CASSQVLAGDAYEQYF. CDR3 DNA sequence: TGTGCCAGCAGCCAAGTCTTAGCGGGAGACGCCTACGAGCAGTACTTC.

This clone is a singleton in its sample. This sequence joins TRBV19 and TRBJ2-1, with TRBD1 identical over 9 bases. The CDR3 contains 15 residues. After removal of 6 bases from V and 1 base from J, the junction contained 4 bases not matched to a gene. CDR1 LNHDA and CDR2 SQIVND come from the germline V gene (reference sequence). CDR3 amino acids: CASSRTGDSYNEQFF. As DNA, the CDR3 is TGTGCCAGTAGCCGGACAGGGGATTCCTACAATGAGCAGTTCTTC.

This chain joins TRBV6-4 and TRBJ2-7; D might be TRBD2 (5 bases). Trimming removed 3 bases at V and 5 bases at J, with 11 bases between. This CDR3 region has 13 residues. Germline CDR1 and CDR2: MRHNA and SNTAGT. CDR3 nucleotides: TGTGCCAGCAGTGAGCGGGTGAGCGACGAGCAGTACTTC. The encoded protein is CASSERVSDEQYF.

This clone was counted a few times. V usage is TRBV30 and J usage is TRBJ2-1; D may be TRBD2 (6 bases). The CDR3 consists of 11 residues. Trimming left V 3 bases short and J 8 bases short, with 8 bases between. Germline V lookup: CDR1 GTSNPN, CDR2 SVGIG (reference sequence). CDR3 DNA sequence: TGTGCCTGGAGACTAGCTCATGAGCAGTTCTTC. It encodes CAWRLAHEQFF. Combining the CDR3 with reference TRBV30 and TRBJ2-1 gives the whole variable domain SQTIHQWPATLVQPVGSPLSLECTVEGTSNPNLYWYRQAAGRGLQLLFYSVGIGQISSEVPQNLSASRPQDRQFILSSKKLLLSDSGFYLCAWRLAHEQFFGPGTRLTVL.

This clone turned up a few times. The chain couples TRBV27 to TRBJ2-7, with 13 bases matching TRBD2. The V gene end was trimmed by 4 bases and the J gene end by 7 bases; junction bases not matched to a gene: 13. The germline gives CDR1 MNHEY, CDR2 SMNVEV (reference sequence). The CDR3 runs to 17 residues. CDR3 protein: CASSSGGLAGVLREQYF. The CDR3 nucleotides are TGTGCCAGCAGTTCGGGTGGACTAGCGGGAGTGTTAAGGGAGCAGTACTTC.

The genes are TRBV6-5 and TRBJ1-5; D is perhaps TRBD1 (5 bases). V lost 5 bases and J 7 bases, leaving 12 bases between the germline ends. The germline gives CDR1 MNHEY, CDR2 SVGAGI. This CDR3 spans 13 amino acids. The CDR3 sequence: CASSPRRGQPQHF. CDR3 DNA sequence: TGTGCCAGCAGTCCCAGGAGGGGCCAGCCCCAGCATTTT.

This sequence joins TRBV9 and TRBJ2-1; 9 bases line up with TRBD2. The J segment lost 2 bases and the V segment lost 4 bases, leaving 10 bases of the junction unmatched. Germline V gene data show CDR1 as SGDLS and CDR2 as YYNGEE. The CDR3 extends over 17 amino acids. The CDR3 bases are TGTGCCAGCAGCCCTCGGGTAGCGGGAGTGGCCTACAATGAGCAGTTCTTC. As protein: CASSPRVAGVAYNEQFF. The full variable domain, its missing parts supplied by reference TRBV9 and TRBJ2-1, is DSGVTQTPKHLITATGQRVTLRCSPRSGDLSVYWYQQSLDQGLQFLIQYYNGEERAKGNILERFSAQQFPDLHSELNLSSLELGDSALYFCASSPRVAGVAYNEQFFGPGTRLTVL.

This clone was seen a few times. The CDR3 reads CAKTPGQGKLYAEAFF. The CDR3 region has the DNA TGTGCCAAGACGCCGGGACAGGGGAAATTGTACGCTGAAGCTTTCTTT. J is TRBJ1-1 and V is TRBV12-1; TRBD1, the D gene given by the table, was not confirmed from the DNA. TRBV12-1 is listed as a pseudogene. This CDR3 region has 16 residues.

This clone was seen more than once but under ten times. V and J are TRBV2 and TRBJ2-1, with 10 bases identical to TRBD1. Germline values: CDR1 SNHLY, CDR2 FYNNEI. The CDR3 has 15 amino acids. The V segment lost 6 bases and the J segment 0 bases; nucleotides outside the gene matches: 2. The CDR3 DNA follows: TGTGCCAGCAGGGGACAGGGGAGCTCCTACAATGAGCAGTTCTTC. It specifies CASRGQGSSYNEQFF.

The chain combines TRBV6-1 with TRBJ2-1, with 10 bases matching TRBD2. CDR3 length: 12 amino acids. Germline-derived CDR1 and CDR2 are MNHNS and SASEGT. V trimming: 10 bases; J trimming: 15 bases; junction bases outside the gene matches: 12. CDR3 in DNA: TGTGCCACCAGACCAAGCGGGAGGGTTGCGTTCTTC. Its protein product is CATRPSGRVAFF.

The chain employs TRBV2 and TRBJ1-5; possible D gene TRBD1, 5 bases. Trimming cost V 7 bases and J 2 bases, with 15 bases left between them. The CDR3 length is 15 residues. The germline CDR1 and CDR2 sequences are SNHLY and FYNNEI. The CDR3 spells CASIGGEDGNQPQHF. The CDR3 DNA is TGTGCCAGCATCGGGGGAGAGGACGGCAATCAGCCCCAGCATTTT.

This CDR3 reads CASSFGTSKADTQYF. As DNA, the CDR3 is TGTGCCAGCAGCTTCGGGACTAGCAAGGCAGATACGCAGTATTTT. This chain links TRBV7-3 with TRBJ2-3; the match to TRBD2 covers 9 bases. Germline V CDR1 and CDR2: SGHTA, FQGTGA. This CDR3 region has 15 residues. V gave up 3 bases and J gave up 4 bases; unmatched junction bases: 5.

V usage is TRBV29-1 and J usage is TRBJ1-1; TRBD1 agrees at 8 bases. J lost 5 bases, V lost 7 bases, and 6 bases had no gene match. This CDR3 spans 12 amino acids. Per the germline V gene, CDR1 is SQVTM and CDR2 is ANQGSEA. The CDR3 loop reads CSARTGKTEAFF. For the CDR3, the DNA is TGCAGCGCTCGGACAGGGAAAACTGAAGCTTTCTTT.